These 18 T cell receptor beta chains came from one sample sequenced in a study of a mutant IDH1 vaccine in newly diagnosed glioma. The time point denotes: week 5, during vaccination. It was 300 ug of mutant IDH1 20-mer peptide that made up each vaccine dose, given with topical imiquimod. Assay used: immunoSEQ multiplex PCR; TCRdb lists only in-frame clones, some missing. The repertoire holds over 30,000 clones, about 86% seen once, with 24% in the top ten. No antigen has been identified for these receptors. Sample: PBMCs, taken from a glioma patient whose treatment included an IDH1 peptide vaccine. The receptors derive from a man aged 25-45 years with glioma.

The chain uses TRBV18 and TRBJ1-1; TRBD1 aligns across 9 bases. V lost 1 base to trimming and J lost 4 bases; unmatched junction nucleotides: 4. The germline CDR1 and CDR2 sequences are KGHSH and LQKENI. The CDR3 contains 15 residues. This CDR3 reads CASSPLGQGTTEAFF. The CDR3 DNA sequence: TGTGCCAGCTCACCACTAGGACAGGGGACCACTGAAGCTTTCTTT.

The chain recombines TRBV4-1 with TRBJ1-4; D may be TRBD1 (6 bases). Trimming cost V 5 bases and J 0 bases, with 10 bases left between them. Per germline, CDR1 MGHRA and CDR2 YSYEKL. This CDR3 is 15 amino acids long. Written as DNA, the CDR3 is TGCGCCAGCAGCTTGACAGGCGCAACTAATGAAAAACTGTTTTTT. Amino acid sequence: CASSLTGATNEKLFF.

The gene calls are TRBV5-1 and TRBJ1-1; TRBD1 might be the D (5 bases). There are 13 residues in the CDR3. The V gene's germline CDR1 is SGHRS and CDR2 YFSETQ. V lost 2 bases and J lost 1, with 6 bases in between. The CDR3 here is CASSLQENTEAFF. CDR3 DNA: TGCGCCAGCAGCTTACAGGAGAACACTGAAGCTTTCTTT.

The chain joins TRBV6-1 to TRBJ1-2; D ambiguous. Germline CDR1 is MNHNS and CDR2 is SASEGT. V dropped 6 bases and J dropped 6 bases, with 14 bases sitting between them. CDR3 size: 13 residues. Here the CDR3 reads CASRDPLGNGYTF. The CDR3 nucleotides read TGTGCCAGCAGGGACCCTTTGGGGAATGGCTACACCTTC.

The chain has TRBV19 and TRBJ2-5; D is undetermined. The CDR3 runs to 12 residues. The V gene lost 5 bases and the J gene lost 7 bases, with 11 bases spanning the gap. Germline assignment: CDR1 LNHDA and CDR2 SQIVND (reference sequence). The CDR3 DNA is TGTGCCAGTAGTCCCCGGATCGGGACCCAGTACTTC. This encodes CASSPRIGTQYF.

The chain links TRBV25-1 to TRBJ1-1; tentatively, D is TRBD1 (6 bases). The V and J ends lost 4 bases and 1 base respectively, with 7 bases between them. CDR3 size: 13 residues. Germline V CDR1 and CDR2: MGHDK, SYGVNS. CDR3 bases: TGTGCCAGCAGTGCGGGACAGAACACTGAAGCTTTCTTT. Protein: CASSAGQNTEAFF.

In nucleotides, the CDR3 is TGTGCCAGCAGCGGCCGACTGAGATCAGAAAAACTGTTTTTT. Its translation is CASSGRLRSEKLFF. This chain joins TRBV14 and TRBJ1-4; no clear D. Germline CDR1 is SGHDN and CDR2 is FVKESK. Trimming took off 5 bases at V and 8 bases at J, with 15 bases between the two ends. The CDR3 runs to 14 residues. Full variable domain (missing parts from reference TRBV14 and TRBJ1-4): EAGVTQFPSHSVIEKGQTVTLRCDPISGHDNLYWYRRVMGKEIKFLLHFVKESKQDESGMPNNRFLAERTGGTYSTLKVQPAELEDSGVYFCASSGRLRSEKLFFGSGTQLSVL.

This clone appeared a single time. J is TRBJ2-5 and V is TRBV6-7; D may match TRBD1 or TRBD2 (6 bases each). TRBV6-7 is known as an ORF, though its function is uncertain. The CDR3 loop spans 16 amino acids. V dropped 5 bases and J dropped 5 bases, with 21 bases sitting between them. CDR3: CASSQRKGGRGETQYF. CDR3 coding DNA: TGTGCCAGCAGTCAAAGGAAGGGGGGCCGGGGGGAGACCCAGTACTTC.

The gene calls are TRBV5-1 and TRBJ2-2; D not certain. Germline CDR1 reads SGHRS; CDR2 reads YFSETQ. The germline V and J ends were trimmed by 0 bases and 6 bases, with 9 bases remaining between them. The CDR3 is 14 residues long. This chain's CDR3 is CASSLDVDAGELFF. The CDR3 DNA is TGCGCCAGCAGCTTGGATGTGGACGCCGGGGAGCTGTTTTTT.

This clone has just a few counts. The chain links TRBV27 to TRBJ1-1, with TRBD1 as a possible D gene (6 bases). The CDR3 loop spans 16 amino acids. Germline assignment: CDR1 MNHEY and CDR2 SMNVEV (reference sequence). Trimming shortened V by 2 bases and J by 5 bases, and 18 bases separated the two germline ends. CDR3 region: CASSLGVTGMLTEAFF. The CDR3 nucleotides read TGTGCCAGCAGTTTAGGGGTAACAGGGATGTTGACTGAAGCTTTCTTT.

This clone was recorded only once. The chain joins TRBV2 to TRBJ1-2; D possibly corresponds to TRBD1 (6 bases). The CDR3 has 11 residues. Trimming stripped 7 bases from V and 7 bases from J, with 10 bases between. Germline assignment: CDR1 SNHLY and CDR2 FYNNEI. The CDR3 sequence: CASIGRGGYTF. The CDR3 region has the DNA TGTGCCAGCATTGGCAGGGGTGGCTACACCTTC.

The chain couples TRBV10-1 to TRBJ1-1, with TRBD1 matching over 8 bases. This CDR3 is built from 13 residues. V was clipped by 3 bases and J by 4 bases; unmatched bases: 1. Germline loops: CDR1 WNHNN, CDR2 SYGVQD (reference sequence). The CDR3 region is CASSDGQGTEAFF. CDR3 nucleotides: TGCGCCAGCAGTGACGGACAGGGCACTGAAGCTTTCTTT.

The chain couples TRBV6-5 to TRBJ2-1, with 9 bases fitting TRBD2. Germline CDR1 reads MNHEY; CDR2 reads SVGAGI. The V and J ends lost 6 bases and 5 bases, in that order; junction bases with no gene match: 8. The CDR3 contains 15 residues. CDR3 in amino acids: CASRTTSGLNNEQFF. Written as DNA, the CDR3 is TGTGCCAGCAGGACCACTAGCGGGCTAAACAATGAGCAGTTCTTC.

The rearrangement uses TRBV5-1 and TRBJ2-2; 7 nucleotides match TRBD2. This CDR3 has 17 amino acids. The germline V gene encodes CDR1 SGHRS and CDR2 YFSETQ. The V gene end was trimmed by 2 bases and the J gene end by 4 bases; junction bases not matched to a gene: 11. The CDR3 region has the DNA TGCGCCAGCAGCTTAACGTATTCGGGACTAAGCACCGGGGAGCTGTTTTTT. It specifies CASSLTYSGLSTGELFF.

This sequence joins TRBV30 and TRBJ2-3, with D maybe TRBD2 (6 bases). This CDR3 contains 11 residues. Germline assignment: CDR1 GTSNPN and CDR2 SVGIG (reference sequence). V lost 4 bases, J lost 4 bases, and 6 bases lay in between. The CDR3 is CAWTSADTQYF. The DNA for the CDR3 is TGTGCCTGGACTAGCGCAGATACGCAGTATTTT. Full variable domain (missing parts from reference TRBV30 and TRBJ2-3): SQTIHQWPATLVQPVGSPLSLECTVEGTSNPNLYWYRQAAGRGLQLLFYSVGIGQISSEVPQNLSASRPQDRQFILSSKKLLLSDSGFYLCAWTSADTQYFGPGTRLTVL.

The chain carries TRBV28 and TRBJ2-7, with D unclear. Trimming took 6 bases from V and 1 from J, leaving 10 bases between them. This CDR3 has 13 amino acids. Germline CDR1 and CDR2: MDHEN and SYDVKM. CDR3 sequence (DNA): TGTGCCAGCAGCCTCCCCGGGTCCTACGAGCAGTACTTC. This codes for CASSLPGSYEQYF.

The count of this clone is one. The rearrangement uses TRBV4-1 and TRBJ2-1; 12 bases fit TRBD2. V lost 0 bases, J lost 7 bases, and 4 bases stayed unmatched. Germline loops: CDR1 MGHRA, CDR2 YSYEKL. The CDR3 is made up of 16 amino acids. Here the CDR3 reads CASSQESLAGGNEQFF. The CDR3, as DNA: TGCGCCAGCAGCCAAGAGTCCCTAGCGGGAGGGAATGAGCAGTTCTTC.

The chain has TRBV5-4 and TRBJ1-2; perhaps TRBD1 as D (6 bases). The CDR3 is 16 residues long. V lost 0 bases, J lost 8 bases, and 20 bases lay in between. Germline V gene data show CDR1 as SGHNT and CDR2 as YYREEE (reference sequence). The CDR3, as DNA: TGTGCCAGCAGCTTGGGCGGGAACAGGGTCGAGTGGGGCTACACCTTC. Translating it yields CASSLGGNRVEWGYTF.